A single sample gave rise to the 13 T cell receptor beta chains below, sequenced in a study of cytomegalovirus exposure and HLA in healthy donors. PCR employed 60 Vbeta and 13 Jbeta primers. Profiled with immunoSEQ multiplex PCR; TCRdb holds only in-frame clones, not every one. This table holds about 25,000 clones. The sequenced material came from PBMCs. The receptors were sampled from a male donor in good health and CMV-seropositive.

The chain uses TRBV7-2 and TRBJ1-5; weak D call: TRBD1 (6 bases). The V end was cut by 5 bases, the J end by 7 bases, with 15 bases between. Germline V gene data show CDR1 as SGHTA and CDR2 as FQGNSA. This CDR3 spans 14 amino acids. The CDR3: CASSLPGRGQPQHF. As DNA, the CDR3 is TGTGCCAGCAGCCTCCCCGGCAGGGGCCAGCCCCAGCATTTT. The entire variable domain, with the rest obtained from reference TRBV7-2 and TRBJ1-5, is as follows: GAGVSQSPSNKVTEKGKDVELRCDPISGHTALYWYRQSLGQGLEFLIYFQGNSAPDKSGLPSDRFSAERTGGSVSTLTIQRTQQEDSAVYLCASSLPGRGQPQHFGDGTRLSIL.

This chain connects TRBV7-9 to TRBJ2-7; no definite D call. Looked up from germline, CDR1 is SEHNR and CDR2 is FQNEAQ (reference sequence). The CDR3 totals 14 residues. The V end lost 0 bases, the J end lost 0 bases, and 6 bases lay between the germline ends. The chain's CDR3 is CASSLALSSYEQYF. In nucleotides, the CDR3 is TGTGCCAGCAGCTTAGCGTTGAGCTCCTACGAGCAGTACTTC.

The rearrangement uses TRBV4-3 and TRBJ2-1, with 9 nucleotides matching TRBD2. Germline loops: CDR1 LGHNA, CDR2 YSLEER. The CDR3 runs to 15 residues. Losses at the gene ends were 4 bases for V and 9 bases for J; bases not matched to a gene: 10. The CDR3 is CASSPSRLAGVEQFF. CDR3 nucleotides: TGCGCCAGCAGCCCTTCCCGGTTAGCGGGAGTTGAGCAGTTCTTC.

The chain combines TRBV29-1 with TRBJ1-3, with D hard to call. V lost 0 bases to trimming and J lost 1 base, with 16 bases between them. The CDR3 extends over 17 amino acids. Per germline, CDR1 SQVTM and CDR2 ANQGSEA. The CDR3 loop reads CSVEDGGRGESGNTIYF. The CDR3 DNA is TGCAGCGTTGAAGATGGCGGGAGAGGAGAGTCTGGAAACACCATATATTTT. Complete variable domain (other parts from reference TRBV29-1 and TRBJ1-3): SAVISQKPSRDICQRGTSLTIQCQVDSQVTMMFWYRQQPGQSLTLIATANQGSEATYESGFVIDKFPISRPNLTFSTLTVSNMSPEDSSIYLCSVEDGGRGESGNTIYFGEGSWLTVV.

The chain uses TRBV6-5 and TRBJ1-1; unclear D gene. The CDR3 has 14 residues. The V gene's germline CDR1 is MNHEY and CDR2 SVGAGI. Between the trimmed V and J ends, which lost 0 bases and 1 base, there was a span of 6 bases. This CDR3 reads CASSYSSTNTEAFF. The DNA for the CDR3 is TGTGCCAGCAGTTACTCTAGCACGAACACTGAAGCTTTCTTT.

CDR3 region: CASSLHRDGYTF. The CDR3 coding sequence is TGCGCCAGCAGCCTGCACAGGGATGGCTACACCTTC. The rearrangement links TRBV5-1 to TRBJ1-2, with D perhaps matching TRBD1 (6 bases). The CDR3 has 12 residues. Trimming removed 4 bases at V and 6 bases at J, with 10 bases between. Germline CDR1 SGHRS, CDR2 YFSETQ.

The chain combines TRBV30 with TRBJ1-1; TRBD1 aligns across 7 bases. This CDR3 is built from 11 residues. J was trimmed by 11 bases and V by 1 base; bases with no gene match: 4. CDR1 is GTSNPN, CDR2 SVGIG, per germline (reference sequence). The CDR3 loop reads CAWSEGQKAFF. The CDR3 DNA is TGTGCCTGGAGTGAGGGACAGAAGGCTTTCTTT.

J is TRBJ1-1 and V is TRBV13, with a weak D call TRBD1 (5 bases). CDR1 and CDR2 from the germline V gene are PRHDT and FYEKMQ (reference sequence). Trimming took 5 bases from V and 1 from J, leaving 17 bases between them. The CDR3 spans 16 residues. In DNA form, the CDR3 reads TGTGCCAGCAGCCTAGCGGGGGTTAGGGGGAACACTGAAGCTTTCTTT. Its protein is CASSLAGVRGNTEAFF.

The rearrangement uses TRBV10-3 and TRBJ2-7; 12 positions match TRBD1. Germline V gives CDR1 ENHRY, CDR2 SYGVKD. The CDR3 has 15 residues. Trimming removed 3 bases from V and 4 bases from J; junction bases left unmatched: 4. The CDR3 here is CAISDTGQGAYEQYF. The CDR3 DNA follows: TGTGCCATCAGTGACACGGGACAGGGGGCTTACGAGCAGTACTTC.

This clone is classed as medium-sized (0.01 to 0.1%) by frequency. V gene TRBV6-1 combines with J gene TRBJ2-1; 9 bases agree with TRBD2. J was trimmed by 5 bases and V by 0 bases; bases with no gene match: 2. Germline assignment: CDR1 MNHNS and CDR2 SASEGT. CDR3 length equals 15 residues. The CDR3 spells CASSEASGGNNEQFF. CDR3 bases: TGTGCCAGCAGTGAAGCTAGCGGGGGAAACAATGAGCAGTTCTTC.

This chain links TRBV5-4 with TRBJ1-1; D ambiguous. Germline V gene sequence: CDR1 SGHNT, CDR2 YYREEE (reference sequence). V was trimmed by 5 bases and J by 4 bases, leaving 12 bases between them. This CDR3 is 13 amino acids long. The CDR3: CASSTKERTEAFF. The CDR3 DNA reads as TGTGCCAGCAGTACTAAAGAGCGCACTGAAGCTTTCTTT.

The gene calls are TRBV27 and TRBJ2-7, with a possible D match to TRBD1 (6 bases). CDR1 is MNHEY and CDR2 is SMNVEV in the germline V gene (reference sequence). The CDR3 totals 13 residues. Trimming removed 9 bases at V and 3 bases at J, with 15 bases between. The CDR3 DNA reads TGTGCCAGTCGGACAGACCAGGACTACGAGCAGTACTTC. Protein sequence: CASRTDQDYEQYF.

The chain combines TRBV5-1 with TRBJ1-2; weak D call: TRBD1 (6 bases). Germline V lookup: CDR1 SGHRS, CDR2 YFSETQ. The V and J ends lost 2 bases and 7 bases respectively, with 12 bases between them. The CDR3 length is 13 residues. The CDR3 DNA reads TGCGCCAGCAGCTTCGACAGGTCGGCTGGCTACACCTTC. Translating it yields CASSFDRSAGYTF.